Shown below are 29 T cell receptor beta chains from a single sample sequenced in a study of Ad26.COV2.S vaccination and SARS-CoV-2 variants. TCRdb keeps only in-frame clones here, not all; method: immunoSEQ multiplex PCR. Among around 300,000 clones listed, roughly 89% were seen once. Described treatment: approximately 18 received Ad26.COV2.S at low or high dose, single or two shots; 5 received placebo; per-sample allocation not given. Vaccine and placebo recipients were sampled on day 63 after the first injection. This specimen consisted of peripheral blood, obtained in a trial of Ad26.COV2.S vaccine versus placebo. The receptors were sampled from a person aged 18-65 years who received the Ad26.COV2.S COVID-19 vaccine or a placebo.

The chain employs TRBV5-4 and TRBJ1-6, with D possibly TRBD1 on 5 matching bases. This CDR3 spans 18 amino acids. Trimming removed 4 bases at V and 0 bases at J, with 17 bases between. CDR1 is SGHNT and CDR2 is YYREEE in the germline V gene (reference sequence). CDR3 amino acids: CASSVEGPASSYNSPLHF. CDR3 nucleotides: TGTGCCAGCAGCGTAGAGGGACCGGCAAGCTCCTATAATTCACCCCTCCACTTT.

CDR3 in DNA: TGCGCCAGCAGCCCTATGAAACTAGCGGGAGATGATACGCAGTATTTT. It codes for CASSPMKLAGDDTQYF. V and J are TRBV5-1 and TRBJ2-3; TRBD2 agrees at 11 bases. Per the germline V gene, CDR1 is SGHRS and CDR2 is YFSETQ. Losses at the gene ends were 4 bases for V and 6 bases for J; bases not matched to a gene: 10. The CDR3 covers 16 residues.

The V gene is TRBV2, the J gene TRBJ2-3; 8 nucleotides match TRBD2. Germline V gene sequence: CDR1 SNHLY, CDR2 FYNNEI. CDR3 length: 15 amino acids. After removal of 4 bases from V and 6 bases from J, the junction contained 9 bases not matched to a gene. CDR3 nucleotide sequence: TGTGCCAGCAGTGTGAGCGCGGGAGGATCCGATACGCAGTATTTT. Protein sequence: CASSVSAGGSDTQYF. Full variable domain (outside the CDR3, taken from reference TRBV2 and TRBJ2-3): EPEVTQTPSHQVTQMGQEVILRCVPISNHLYFYWYRQILGQKVEFLVSFYNNEISEKSEIFDDQFSVERPDGSNFTLKIRSTKLEDSAMYFCASSVSAGGSDTQYFGPGTRLTVL.

The rearrangement links TRBV13 to TRBJ1-3; D remains ambiguous. The germline CDR1 and CDR2 sequences are PRHDT and FYEKMQ (reference sequence). The CDR3 runs 16 residues. V shed 0 bases and J shed 4 bases, with 13 bases lying between them. The chain's CDR3 is CASSLGLKGWGNTIYF. The DNA of the CDR3 is TGTGCCAGCAGCTTAGGCCTAAAAGGGTGGGGAAACACCATATATTTT.

The V gene is TRBV5-4, the J gene TRBJ1-2, with D unclear. Trimming cost V 2 bases and J 7 bases, with 12 bases left between them. Germline loops: CDR1 SGHNT, CDR2 YYREEE (reference sequence). The CDR3 is 13 residues long. In DNA form, the CDR3 reads TGTGCCAGCAGCTTACCACAGAGGTCTGGCTACACCTTC. Translation: CASSLPQRSGYTF.

The chain links TRBV28 to TRBJ1-2; no firm D call. Trimming removed 3 bases at V and 0 bases at J, with 8 bases between. This CDR3 comprises 14 residues. CDR1 and CDR2 (germline): MDHEN, SYDVKM. CDR3 residues: CASSFRGANYGYTF. The CDR3 nucleotides are TGTGCCAGCAGTTTCCGGGGAGCTAACTATGGCTACACCTTC.

The chain combines TRBV28 with TRBJ1-2, with a weak D call TRBD1 (5 bases). V lost 3 bases to trimming and J lost 4 bases, with 12 bases between them. This CDR3 is built from 14 residues. Germline V gene data show CDR1 as MDHEN and CDR2 as SYDVKM. The CDR3 loop reads CASSFNRRGYGYTF. The CDR3 DNA reads as TGTGCCAGCAGTTTTAACCGGAGGGGCTATGGCTACACCTTC.

This clone showed up just a few times. The V gene is TRBV28, the J gene TRBJ2-7; unclear D gene. This CDR3 has 15 residues. Germline V gene lookup returns CDR1 MDHEN and CDR2 SYDVKM. V lost 5 bases and J lost 3, with 17 bases in between. CDR3 sequence: CASSTAASALYEQYF. The CDR3 region has the DNA TGTGCCAGCAGTACGGCGGCTAGTGCTCTCTACGAGCAGTACTTC.

The gene calls are TRBV9 and TRBJ2-1; 15 nucleotides align to TRBD2. J was trimmed by 8 bases and V by 3 bases; bases with no gene match: 3. Germline CDR1 is SGDLS and CDR2 is YYNGEE. CDR3 length: 15 amino acids. CDR3 DNA: TGTGCCAGCAGCGGGACTAGCGGGGGGGCACATGAGCAGTTCTTC. Protein sequence: CASSGTSGGAHEQFF.

This chain joins TRBV7-8 and TRBJ1-1; tentatively, D is TRBD1 (6 bases). The V and J ends lost 2 bases and 1 base respectively, with 11 bases between them. Germline V gene sequence: CDR1 SGHVS, CDR2 FQNEAQ. The CDR3 spans 15 residues. CDR3 in DNA: TGTGCCAGCAGCTTATACAGGGTTGCGAACACTGAAGCTTTCTTT. It specifies CASSLYRVANTEAFF.

The DNA for the CDR3 is TGTGCCAGTAGTCGGACAGTCTATAGCAATCAGCCCCAGCATTTT. This codes for CASSRTVYSNQPQHF. The rearrangement uses TRBV19 and TRBJ1-5, with D possibly TRBD1 on 6 matching bases. The CDR3 loop spans 15 amino acids. V was trimmed by 5 bases and J by 0 bases, leaving 11 bases between them. Germline V gene data show CDR1 as LNHDA and CDR2 as SQIVND (reference sequence).

The chain joins TRBV7-2 to TRBJ1-6; a weak D match, TRBD1 (5 bases). Germline CDR1 SGHTA, CDR2 FQGNSA. The length of the CDR3 is 16 residues. Trimming left V 2 bases short and J 12 bases short, with 20 bases between. The CDR3 sequence is CASSLSIGDVGGPLHF. The DNA for the CDR3 is TGTGCCAGCAGCTTATCCATTGGGGACGTCGGGGGACCCCTCCACTTT.

This chain connects TRBV11-2 to TRBJ2-1, with 9 positions matching TRBD1. V lost 4 bases, J lost 12 bases, and 4 bases stayed unmatched. The germline V gene encodes CDR1 SGHAT and CDR2 FQNNGV. The CDR3 spans 12 residues. DNA for the CDR3: TGTGCCAGCAGCTGGGACAGGGAACGGCAGTTCTTC. Translating gives CASSWDRERQFF.

The V and J genes are TRBV2 and TRBJ1-3; TRBD1 aligns across 8 bases. Germline V gives CDR1 SNHLY, CDR2 FYNNEI. This CDR3 contains 13 residues. V dropped 5 bases and J dropped 4; count of bases not matched to a gene: 1. The CDR3, as DNA: TGTGCCAGCAGTTGGACAGGGGGAAACACCATATATTTT. Translation: CASSWTGGNTIYF. Looking up the rest from reference TRBV2 and TRBJ1-3 gives the full variable domain: EPEVTQTPSHQVTQMGQEVILRCVPISNHLYFYWYRQILGQKVEFLVSFYNNEISEKSEIFDDQFSVERPDGSNFTLKIRSTKLEDSAMYFCASSWTGGNTIYFGEGSWLTVV.

V and J are TRBV6-1 and TRBJ2-5; D is unclear. V was cut by 2 bases and J by 5 bases, with 12 bases left in between. The germline gives CDR1 MNHNS, CDR2 SASEGT. The CDR3 is 14 amino acids. The CDR3 nucleotides read TGTGCCAGCAGTGAACAGACCAGCAGGGAGACCCAGTACTTC. It yields the protein CASSEQTSRETQYF.

The chain couples TRBV9 to TRBJ2-2; a possible D gene is TRBD1 (6 bases). The CDR3 has 15 residues. Germline assignment: CDR1 SGDLS and CDR2 YYNGEE. V lost 3 bases and J lost 0, with 9 bases in between. The chain's CDR3 is CASSGTAANTGELFF. DNA for the CDR3: TGTGCCAGCAGCGGGACAGCCGCGAACACCGGGGAGCTGTTTTTT.

The chain links TRBV4-2 to TRBJ2-7; 9 nucleotides match TRBD2. With 1 base clipped from V and 0 bases from J, the junction kept 4 bases outside the gene matches. The CDR3 is 16 residues long. Germline CDR1 is LGHNA and CDR2 is YNFKEQ. The CDR3 reads CASSQAALAGSYEQYF. CDR3 nucleotides: TGTGCCAGCAGCCAAGCTGCACTAGCGGGCTCCTACGAGCAGTACTTC.

The V gene is TRBV28, the J gene TRBJ2-7; maybe TRBD2 (7 bases). Germline CDR1 MDHEN, CDR2 SYDVKM. Trimming took off 6 bases at V and 1 base at J, with 16 bases between the two ends. This CDR3 comprises 15 residues. This chain's CDR3 is CASSRGAVRSYEQYF. DNA of the CDR3: TGTGCCAGCAGCCGGGGGGCAGTGAGGTCCTACGAGCAGTACTTC.

This chain connects TRBV11-2 to TRBJ2-1, with 10 bases matching TRBD2. CDR3 length: 15 residues. The V gene's germline CDR1 is SGHAT and CDR2 FQNNGV. J lost 4 bases, V lost 6 bases, and 6 bases had no gene match. The CDR3 is CASSSSGRAYNEQFF. As DNA, the CDR3 is TGTGCCAGCAGTTCCAGCGGGAGGGCTTACAATGAGCAGTTCTTC.

The CDR3 DNA sequence: TGTGCCAGCAGTTTCGGGGCGGGCATGTATACGCAGTATTTT. Amino acids: CASSFGAGMYTQYF. V gene TRBV28 combines with J gene TRBJ2-3; D is possibly TRBD1 or TRBD2 (5 bases each). There are 14 residues in the CDR3. V lost 3 bases, J lost 7 bases, and 14 bases lay in between. Germline V lookup: CDR1 MDHEN, CDR2 SYDVKM. Using reference TRBV28 and TRBJ2-3 for the parts outside the CDR3, the full variable domain is DVKVTQSSRYLVKRTGEKVFLECVQDMDHENMFWYRQDPGLGLRLIYFSYDVKMKEKGDIPEGYSVSREKKERFSLILESASTNQTSMYLCASSFGAGMYTQYFGPGTRLTVL.

The J gene is TRBJ2-1, the V gene TRBV7-9; D not resolved. CDR3 length equals 14 residues. Germline assignment: CDR1 SEHNR and CDR2 FQNEAQ (reference sequence). Between the trimmed V and J ends, which lost 2 bases and 12 bases, there was a span of 17 bases. The CDR3 reads CASSLSAADGRQFF. CDR3 bases: TGTGCCAGCAGCTTAAGCGCGGCGGACGGGCGGCAGTTCTTC.

The chain uses TRBV19 and TRBJ2-7; 10 bases are shared with TRBD1. The CDR3 has 13 amino acids. After removal of 3 bases from V and 6 bases from J, the junction contained 2 bases not matched to a gene. The V gene's germline CDR1 is LNHDA and CDR2 SQIVND (reference sequence). CDR3 amino acids: CASSIRDRGEQYF. The CDR3 DNA sequence: TGTGCCAGTAGTATCCGGGACAGGGGCGAGCAGTACTTC.

The rearrangement joins TRBV6-5 to TRBJ2-2; possibly TRBD1 for D (5 bases). V shed 6 bases and J shed 0 bases, with 8 bases lying between them. The germline V gene has CDR1 MNHEY and CDR2 SVGAGI. There are 14 residues in the CDR3. The chain's CDR3 is CASSRQTNTGELFF. In nucleotides, the CDR3 is TGTGCCAGCAGCAGACAGACGAACACCGGGGAGCTGTTTTTT.

J is TRBJ2-7 and V is TRBV10-2, with 9 bases identical to TRBD1. V dropped 4 bases and J dropped 5; count of bases not matched to a gene: 6. This CDR3 has 14 residues. Per the germline V gene, CDR1 is WSHSY and CDR2 is SAAADI. Here the CDR3 reads CASSVTGGSNEQYF. CDR3 nucleotides: TGCGCCAGCAGTGTCACAGGGGGCTCGAACGAGCAGTACTTC.

The J gene is TRBJ1-2, the V gene TRBV28, with 12 positions matching TRBD1. The CDR3 covers 15 residues. J lost 4 bases, V lost 3 bases, and 3 bases had no gene match. The V gene's germline CDR1 is MDHEN and CDR2 SYDVKM. The CDR3 DNA sequence: TGTGCCAGCAGTTTCGGGGGACAGGGGGCCTATGGCTACACCTTC. As protein: CASSFGGQGAYGYTF.

The chain links TRBV9 to TRBJ2-5; the match to TRBD1 covers 9 bases. J was trimmed by 5 bases and V by 0 bases; bases with no gene match: 8. The CDR3 extends over 16 amino acids. Looked up from germline, CDR1 is SGDLS and CDR2 is YYNGEE. The DNA for the CDR3 is TGTGCCAGCAGCGTAGCCCCGGGACAGGGATTCGAGACCCAGTACTTC. This translates into CASSVAPGQGFETQYF.

The rearrangement joins TRBV7-9 to TRBJ1-4, with TRBD1 as a possible D gene (5 bases). This CDR3 spans 16 amino acids. V was clipped by 5 bases and J by 0 bases, with 13 bases between them. Germline CDR1 SEHNR, CDR2 FQNEAQ (reference sequence). The CDR3 is CASSAPQGATNEKLFF. In nucleotides, the CDR3 is TGTGCCAGCAGCGCACCTCAGGGTGCAACTAATGAAAAACTGTTTTTT.

The chain links TRBV9 to TRBJ2-1; 9 nucleotides line up with TRBD1. V lost 3 bases, J lost 10 bases, and 11 bases stayed unmatched. The CDR3 length is 15 residues. Per the germline V gene, CDR1 is SGDLS and CDR2 is YYNGEE. CDR3 in DNA: TGTGCCAGCAGCGACCAGGACAGGGGCCCGCTCGAGCAGTTCTTC. It translates to CASSDQDRGPLEQFF.

This clone appeared many times. The rearrangement uses TRBV2 and TRBJ1-3; possibly TRBD1 for D (5 bases). Germline assignment: CDR1 SNHLY and CDR2 FYNNEI. The CDR3 sequence is 16 residues long. Trimming removed 8 bases from V and 0 bases from J, with 17 bases in between. CDR3 DNA: TGTGCCAGCGGATTACTGACAGCACCCTCTGGAAACACCATATATTTT. Translated: CASGLLTAPSGNTIYF.